This T cell receptor (beta chain) came from a study of identical twins. Study-level findings and limits: Excess sharing between twins was weaker in beta out-of-frame sequences.

A word on this clonotype: Its cognate antigen is unknown.

The length of the CDR3 is 14 residues. Germline V gene lookup returns CDR1 SGHAT and CDR2 FQNNGV. Trimming removed 4 bases from V and 9 bases from J; junction bases left unmatched: 4. cDNA molecules carried unique molecular identifiers, and template switching added a universal primer site. TCRdb re-called the 5' RACE reads with MiXCR, one entry per CDR3 protein. The profile shows just under 550,000 distinct CDR3 sequences, 12% to 15% of them singletons. These data were also filed under a second study, of yellow fever vaccine responses in identical twins.

The clonotype originates from a woman younger than 30 in good health. Sample: CD4+ T cells sorted from blood. The chain has TRBV11-2 and TRBJ2-1; 12 bases align to TRBD2. The DNA of the CDR3 is TGTGCCAGCAGCTCGACTAGCGGGGGAGTTGAGCAGTTCTTC. The encoded protein is CASSSTSGGVEQFF.